The rows below give T cell receptor beta chains drawn from one sample of a study of human T cells and chemical hapten exposure. TCRdb reanalysed the RACE reads using MiXCR and keeps one entry per CDR3 protein. The sample holds 150,000 to 200,000 distinct CDR3 sequences, about 15% seen once. The starting material was whole blood, obtained in connection with sensitization to the hapten diphenylcyclopropenone (DPC). These receptor sequences come from a woman aged 25-40 years with alopecia areata. Some clones in this sample may be carry-over from other donors' samples. CDR3s include the opening cysteine and the closing phenylalanine or tryptophan.

CDR3	V	J
CASSSRTGLTYEQYF	TRBV28	TRBJ2-7
CASSEGQAPTEAFF	TRBV7-6	TRBJ1-1
CASSPLRGTDYEQYF	TRBV18	TRBJ2-7
CASSPEGTEAFF	TRBV7-9	TRBJ1-1
CAWGPQETQYF	TRBV30	TRBJ2-5
CASSSRMEFGYTF	TRBV6-1	TRBJ1-2
CASRQTVNNEQFF	TRBV6-2/TRBV6-3	TRBJ2-1
CASSLAGRSVEQYF	TRBV7-2	TRBJ2-7
CASRQERPGELFF	TRBV2	TRBJ2-2
CASSLSVPDRASGNTIYF	TRBV27	TRBJ1-3
CASSLFAPGQGFYTF	TRBV28	TRBJ1-2
CSARGRDTSYEQYF	TRBV20-1	TRBJ2-7
CSAPRLAVSTDTQYF	TRBV20-1	TRBJ2-3
CASSLGQDSTDTQYF	TRBV4-1	TRBJ2-3
CASSFGELRAYSNQPQHF	TRBV12-3/TRBV12-4	TRBJ1-5
CASSLWVQTNEKLFF	TRBV7-9	TRBJ1-4
CASSPSGVFNEQFF	TRBV7-3	TRBJ2-1
CSARSSEGYNEQFF	TRBV20-1	TRBJ2-1
CATSDPGGLGNNQPQHF	TRBV24-1	TRBJ1-5
CASSLGTSGANTGELFF	TRBV7-9	TRBJ2-2
CASSESQPPNTGELFF	TRBV2	TRBJ2-2
CASSPLGRGDGYTF	TRBV18	TRBJ1-2
CSARLGGSGRKNEQFF	TRBV20-1	TRBJ2-1
CASSPRTTSPFSYTF	TRBV28	TRBJ1-2
CASSFGGPEDTQYF	TRBV5-1	TRBJ2-3
CASSLEGKMQYF	TRBV5-1	TRBJ2-7
CSAPLAGSHGYTF	TRBV20-1	TRBJ1-2
CASNAGGSFDEQFF	TRBV5-1	TRBJ2-1
CASSPGTAKYGYTF	TRBV12-3/TRBV12-4	TRBJ1-2
CSARSPGLAGATDTQYF	TRBV20-1	TRBJ2-3
CSAQDNSNQPQHF	TRBV20-1	TRBJ1-5